These 22 T cell receptor beta chains share one sample of origin, sequenced in a study of shared clonotypes between healthy human individuals. Clones were read by immunoSEQ multiplex PCR, and TCRdb kept only the in-frame ones, dropping some. Seen here are 2 million to 2.5 million clones, around 95% observed once, and the top ten hold 0.1% to 0.15%. The sequenced sample consisted of naive CD4+ T cells sorted from blood. The sample's subset: CD45RA+ positively selected. The receptors stem from a man aged 18 to 35 in good health.

This chain joins TRBV7-6 and TRBJ2-3; no definite D call. The CDR3 runs to 15 residues. The V gene's germline CDR1 is SGHVS and CDR2 FNYEAQ. V was pared by 1 base and J by 0 bases, with 8 bases between. CDR3 region: CASSLDGRSTDTQYF. In DNA form, the CDR3 reads TGTGCCAGCAGCTTAGATGGACGCAGCACAGATACGCAGTATTTT.

The rearrangement joins TRBV6-6 to TRBJ1-4; D remains ambiguous. Germline-derived CDR1 and CDR2 are MNHNY and SVGAGI (reference sequence). CDR3 length equals 12 residues. The V gene lost 4 bases and the J gene lost 7 bases, with 7 bases spanning the gap. The CDR3 DNA reads TGTGCCAGCAGTTTCAAAGGTGAAAAACTGTTTTTT. It codes for CASSFKGEKLFF.

This clone was counted once. Germline and junction disagree at one end, which may indicate a read error. The chain couples TRBV13 to TRBJ1-1, with 7 bases fitting TRBD1. This CDR3 spans 14 amino acids. Germline CDR1 PRHDT, CDR2 FYEKMQ (reference sequence). The CDR3 here is CASSLGQAGVEAFF. CDR3 sequence (DNA): TGTGCCAGCAGCCTAGGACAGGCTGGGGTAGAGGCTTTCTTT.

A remark on this clone: A read error may account for a junction end that differs from germline. The chain is built from TRBV7-7 and TRBJ2-2; D gene uncertain. Germline CDR1 SSHAT, CDR2 FNYEAQ (reference sequence). The CDR3 has 14 amino acids. CDR3 protein: CASSLVAKDGELFF. CDR3 coding DNA: TGTGCTAGCAGCTTAGTGGCGAAAGATGGGGAGCTGTTTTTT. Full variable domain (rest looked up from reference TRBV7-7 and TRBJ2-2): GAGVSQSPRYKVTKRGQDVTLRCDPISSHATLYWYQQALGQGPEFLTYFNYEAQPDKSGLPSDRFSAERPEGSISTLTIQRTEQRDSAMYRCASSLVAKDGELFFGEGSRLTVL.

J is TRBJ2-6 and V is TRBV27, with TRBD1 matching over 11 bases. Germline V gene lookup returns CDR1 MNHEY and CDR2 SMNVEV (reference sequence). V lost 6 bases and J lost 2; bases outside the gene matches: 6. This CDR3 has 17 amino acids. CDR3 sequence reads: CASRSGQGVTGANVLTF. The CDR3 DNA is TGTGCCAGCAGGTCGGGACAGGGGGTAACTGGGGCCAACGTCCTGACTTTC.

The chain couples TRBV2 to TRBJ2-1, with 7 nucleotides matching TRBD2. Germline V gives CDR1 SNHLY, CDR2 FYNNEI. The CDR3 is 14 residues long. V shed 7 bases, J shed 8 bases, and the junction held 11 bases outside the gene matches. CDR3 residues: CASNRRFGGDEQFF. CDR3 nucleotide sequence: TGTGCCAGCAATAGGCGTTTTGGGGGGGATGAGCAGTTCTTC.

The chain joins TRBV6-5 to TRBJ2-1; TRBD2 agrees at 14 bases. The ends lost 5 bases at V and 9 bases at J; junction bases unmatched: 3. In germline, CDR1 is MNHEY, CDR2 SVGAGI. This CDR3 comprises 14 residues. The CDR3 nucleotides are TGTGCCAGCAGTGGGGGACTAGCGGGAGTTGAGCAGTTCTTC. Protein: CASSGGLAGVEQFF.

The chain has TRBV5-1 and TRBJ2-5; 8 bases match TRBD2. The V and J ends lost 0 bases and 5 bases, in that order; junction bases with no gene match: 6. The CDR3 extends over 15 amino acids. The germline CDR1 and CDR2 sequences are SGHRS and YFSETQ. The CDR3 loop reads CASSLALAGFETQYF. CDR3 DNA sequence: TGCGCCAGCAGCTTGGCCCTAGCGGGTTTCGAGACCCAGTACTTC.

V is TRBV30 and J is TRBJ1-1; a weak D match, TRBD1 (5 bases). The germline V gene has CDR1 GTSNPN and CDR2 SVGIG (reference sequence). Trimming took 6 bases from V and 3 from J, leaving 14 bases between them. The CDR3 has 13 amino acids. CDR3 bases: TGTGCCTGCACTCAGGGTGGAGACACTGAAGCTTTCTTT. Translated: CACTQGGDTEAFF. The full variable domain, rest sourced from reference TRBV30 and TRBJ1-1, is SQTIHQWPATLVQPVGSPLSLECTVEGTSNPNLYWYRQAAGRGLQLLFYSVGIGQISSEVPQNLSASRPQDRQFILSSKKLLLSDSGFYLCACTQGGDTEAFFGQGTRLTVV.

The rearrangement joins TRBV27 to TRBJ2-1; 14 nucleotides line up with TRBD2. V was pared by 2 bases and J by 7 bases, with 7 bases of the junction left unmatched. This CDR3 spans 17 amino acids. The germline V gene has CDR1 MNHEY and CDR2 SMNVEV (reference sequence). The CDR3 DNA reads as TGTGCCAGCAGTTTAGCAGGGACTAGCGGGAGAAGGAATGAGCAGTTCTTC. It encodes CASSLAGTSGRRNEQFF.

This chain joins TRBV2 and TRBJ2-5; TRBD2 aligns across 7 bases. The ends lost 10 bases at V and 2 bases at J; junction bases unmatched: 13. The length of the CDR3 is 15 residues. Germline CDR1 is SNHLY and CDR2 is FYNNEI. CDR3: CATRGWRGKQETQYF. The CDR3 coding sequence is TGTGCCACCCGTGGGTGGCGGGGGAAACAAGAGACCCAGTACTTC.

The chain is built from TRBV5-1 and TRBJ1-1, with 7 bases matching TRBD1. V gave up 2 bases and J gave up 7 bases; unmatched junction bases: 14. This CDR3 comprises 16 residues. The germline CDR1 and CDR2 sequences are SGHRS and YFSETQ. CDR3 residues: CASSFREQGNRNEAFF. DNA of the CDR3: TGCGCCAGCAGCTTTAGAGAACAGGGGAATAGGAATGAAGCTTTCTTT. The whole variable domain, remainder taken from reference TRBV5-1 and TRBJ1-1, is KAGVTQTPRYLIKTRGQQVTLSCSPISGHRSVSWYQQTPGQGLQFLFEYFSETQRNKGNFPGRFSGRQFSNSRSEMNVSTLELGDSALYLCASSFREQGNRNEAFFGQGTRLTVV.

This sequence joins TRBV30 and TRBJ1-6, with D possibly matching TRBD1 (6 bases). The CDR3 sequence is 16 residues long. The germline gives CDR1 GTSNPN, CDR2 SVGIG (reference sequence). Trimming cost V 2 bases and J 11 bases, with 22 bases left between them. CDR3 in DNA: TGTGCCTGGAGTTTTTCAGCCGGCAGGGGACTTCCACCCCTCCACTTT. The encoded protein is CAWSFSAGRGLPPLHF.

The chain employs TRBV7-8 and TRBJ2-2; D unresolved. This CDR3 is built from 15 residues. V lost 3 bases and J lost 0, with 8 bases in between. The germline gives CDR1 SGHVS, CDR2 FQNEAQ. In DNA, the CDR3 is TGTGCCAGCAGCTTTGAGTCAGCGAACACCGGGGAGCTGTTTTTT. Amino acid sequence: CASSFESANTGELFF.

The chain combines TRBV5-8 with TRBJ1-5; D is ambiguous. Germline V gives CDR1 SGHTS, CDR2 YDEGEE. The length of the CDR3 is 13 residues. V lost 4 bases and J 7 bases, leaving 12 bases between the germline ends. The CDR3 DNA reads TGTGCCAGCAGCCCCTTGGTTAACCAGCCCCAGCATTTT. Its translation is CASSPLVNQPQHF.

This chain connects TRBV5-6 to TRBJ2-3; 7 bases are a match to TRBD1. J was trimmed by 0 bases and V by 4 bases; bases with no gene match: 11. The germline gives CDR1 SGHDT, CDR2 YYEEEE. The CDR3 covers 17 residues. The CDR3 protein is CASSPTARGLSTDTQYF. The CDR3 nucleotides are TGTGCCAGCAGCCCAACCGCGAGGGGGCTTAGCACAGATACGCAGTATTTT.

The CDR3 sequence: CASSLSRGDYGYTF. The CDR3 DNA is TGTGCCAGCAGTTTATCGAGGGGGGACTATGGCTACACCTTC. V usage is TRBV27 and J usage is TRBJ1-2; TRBD1 is a possible D gene (6 bases). The CDR3 has 14 amino acids. The germline V gene has CDR1 MNHEY and CDR2 SMNVEV (reference sequence). The V end was cut by 0 bases, the J end by 3 bases, with 8 bases between.

The chain uses TRBV19 and TRBJ2-7; 13 bases are a match to TRBD2. The CDR3 has 15 residues. Per germline, CDR1 LNHDA and CDR2 SQIVND (reference sequence). V shed 4 bases, J shed 3 bases, and the junction held 3 bases outside the gene matches. The CDR3 loop reads CASSTRLAGGYEQYF. The CDR3 DNA is TGTGCCAGTAGTACTCGACTAGCGGGAGGCTACGAGCAGTACTTC.

This chain uses TRBV9 with TRBJ2-7, with TRBD2 matching 9 bases. Losses at the gene ends were 4 bases for V and 5 bases for J; bases not matched to a gene: 10. Germline CDR1 is SGDLS and CDR2 is YYNGEE. The CDR3 has 15 residues. This chain's CDR3 is CASSRDLSGSNEQYF. CDR3 in DNA: TGTGCCAGCAGCCGAGACCTTAGCGGGAGTAACGAGCAGTACTTC.

This clone appeared a single time. V gene TRBV9 combines with J gene TRBJ2-1, with D uncertain. The V gene's germline CDR1 is SGDLS and CDR2 YYNGEE. Trimming removed 0 bases at V and 1 base at J, with 8 bases between. There are 15 residues in the CDR3. CDR3 coding DNA: TGTGCCAGCAGCGTAGTTGGAGTATCCTACAATGAGCAGTTCTTC. This codes for CASSVVGVSYNEQFF.

V usage is TRBV2 and J usage is TRBJ1-5; D gene unclear. The germline V gene encodes CDR1 SNHLY and CDR2 FYNNEI. V was trimmed by 5 bases and J by 0 bases, leaving 11 bases between them. This CDR3 is 15 amino acids long. CDR3: CASSQDGVSNQPQHF. CDR3 DNA sequence: TGTGCCAGCAGTCAGGACGGGGTTAGCAATCAGCCCCAGCATTTT. The full variable domain, rest sourced from reference TRBV2 and TRBJ1-5, is EPEVTQTPSHQVTQMGQEVILRCVPISNHLYFYWYRQILGQKVEFLVSFYNNEISEKSEIFDDQFSVERPDGSNFTLKIRSTKLEDSAMYFCASSQDGVSNQPQHFGDGTRLSIL.

This chain joins TRBV7-8 and TRBJ2-5, with 9 nucleotides matching TRBD2. The CDR3 is 15 amino acids. V trimming: 5 bases; J trimming: 0 bases; junction bases outside the gene matches: 4. Germline V CDR1 and CDR2: SGHVS, FQNEAQ. CDR3 sequence reads: CASSVQRGDQETQYF. In DNA, the CDR3 is TGTGCCAGCAGCGTACAGCGGGGGGACCAAGAGACCCAGTACTTC.